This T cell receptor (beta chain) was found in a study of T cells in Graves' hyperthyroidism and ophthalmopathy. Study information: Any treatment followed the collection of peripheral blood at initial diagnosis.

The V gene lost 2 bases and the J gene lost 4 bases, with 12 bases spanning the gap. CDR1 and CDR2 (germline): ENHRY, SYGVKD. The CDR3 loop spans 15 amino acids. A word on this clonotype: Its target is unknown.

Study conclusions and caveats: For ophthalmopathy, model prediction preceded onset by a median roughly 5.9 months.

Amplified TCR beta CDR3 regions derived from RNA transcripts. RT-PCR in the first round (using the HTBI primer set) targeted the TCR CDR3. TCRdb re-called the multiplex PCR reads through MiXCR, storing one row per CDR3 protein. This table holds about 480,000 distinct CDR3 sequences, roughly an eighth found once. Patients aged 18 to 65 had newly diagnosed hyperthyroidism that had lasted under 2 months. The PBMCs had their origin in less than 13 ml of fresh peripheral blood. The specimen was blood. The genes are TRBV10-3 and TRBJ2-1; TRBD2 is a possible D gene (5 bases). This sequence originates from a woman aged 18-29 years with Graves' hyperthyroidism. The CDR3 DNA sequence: TGTGCCATCAGTGAGCCCTCGCTAGCTTACAATGAGCAGTTCTTC. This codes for CAISEPSLAYNEQFF.